The clone carrying this TCR beta chain was recorded only once. With 5 bases clipped from V and 11 bases from J, the junction kept 6 bases outside the gene matches. CDR3 size: 12 residues. Per germline, CDR1 LNHNV and CDR2 YYDKDF (reference sequence). This entry is derived from a study of cytomegalovirus exposure and HLA in healthy donors. Vbeta (60) and Jbeta (13) primers were used in the PCR. Here immunoSEQ multiplex PCR was the method, and the copy in TCRdb shows in-frame clones only, minus some. The sample includes 90,000 to 100,000 clones, approximately 64% of them seen just once. V usage is TRBV15 and J usage is TRBJ1-1; 9 bases map to TRBD1. Sample: PBMCs. The clonotype originates from a boy younger than 18 in good health and CMV-seropositive. CDR3 loop: CATSPRTGVAFF. The CDR3 DNA follows: TGTGCCACCAGCCCAAGGACAGGGGTTGCTTTCTTT.